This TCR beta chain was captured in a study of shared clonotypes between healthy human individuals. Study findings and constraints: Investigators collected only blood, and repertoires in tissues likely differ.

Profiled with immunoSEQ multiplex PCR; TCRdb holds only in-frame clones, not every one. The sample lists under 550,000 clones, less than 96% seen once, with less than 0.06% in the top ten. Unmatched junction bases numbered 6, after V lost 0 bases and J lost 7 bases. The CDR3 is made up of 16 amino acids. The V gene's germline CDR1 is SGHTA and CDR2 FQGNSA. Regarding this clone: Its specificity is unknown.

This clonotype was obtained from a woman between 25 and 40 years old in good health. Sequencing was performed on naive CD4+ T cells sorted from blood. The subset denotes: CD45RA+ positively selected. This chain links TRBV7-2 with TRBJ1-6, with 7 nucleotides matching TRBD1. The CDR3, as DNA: TGTGCCAGCAGCTTAGCGCCCTTACAGGGGAATTCACCCCTCCACTTT. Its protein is CASSLAPLQGNSPLHF.